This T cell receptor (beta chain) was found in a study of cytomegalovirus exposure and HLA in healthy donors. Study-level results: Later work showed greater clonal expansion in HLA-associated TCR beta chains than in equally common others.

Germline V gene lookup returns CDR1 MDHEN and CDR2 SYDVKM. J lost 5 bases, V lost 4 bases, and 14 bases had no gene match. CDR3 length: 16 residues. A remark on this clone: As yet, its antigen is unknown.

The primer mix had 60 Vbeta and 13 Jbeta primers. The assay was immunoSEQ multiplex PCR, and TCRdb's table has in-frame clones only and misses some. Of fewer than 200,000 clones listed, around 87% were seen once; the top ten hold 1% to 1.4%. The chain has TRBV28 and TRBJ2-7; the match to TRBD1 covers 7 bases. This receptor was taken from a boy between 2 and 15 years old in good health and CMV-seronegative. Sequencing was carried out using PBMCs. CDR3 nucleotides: TGTGCCAGCAGTTCCCGCTACTCGACAGGGATGCACGAGCAGTACTTC. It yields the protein CASSSRYSTGMHEQYF.